Below, 22 T cell receptor beta chains from the same sample are listed, as sequenced in a study of CXCR3-negative and CXCR3-positive naive CD8 T cells. 5' RACE that incorporated UMI labels was used to prepare the TRB cDNA libraries. TCRdb re-called the 5' RACE reads and gives one entry per CDR3 protein, without DNA. In all, the sample yields 50,000 to 65,000 distinct CDR3 sequences. The material sequenced was naive CXCR3- CD8+ T cells from blood. Noted subset: CD45RO-CCR7+CD27+CD95- naive CD8+ T cells lacking CXCR3 (TNR3-). These receptor sequences come from a human donor in good health. Some clones in this sample may be carry-over from other donors' samples.

This sequence joins TRBV21-1 and TRBJ2-2; TCRdb names TRBD1, which stays unverified in the absence of DNA. TRBV21-1 is noted as a pseudogene. The CDR3 totals 19 residues. The CDR3 reads CASSGGKGKYRRNTGELFF.

V is TRBV29-1 and J is TRBJ2-7; the D call of TRBD1 rests on TCRdb alone, since no DNA is present to check it. The CDR3 loop spans 12 amino acids. Per germline, CDR1 SQVTM and CDR2 ANQGSEA. The CDR3: CSVEGTAYEQYF.

The V gene is TRBV7-8, the J gene TRBJ2-1; TCRdb reports TRBD2, a call that lacks DNA to check it against. Germline assignment: CDR1 SGHVS and CDR2 FQNEAQ. There are 16 residues in the CDR3. This CDR3 is CASSYLAGEYYNEQFF.

The V gene is TRBV28, the J gene TRBJ2-5; the TCRdb call, TRBD1, lacks DNA for checking. Germline lookup yields CDR1 MDHEN and CDR2 SYDVKM. The length of the CDR3 is 15 residues. CDR3: CASSYIGTAQETQYF.

The chain joins TRBV20-1 to TRBJ2-7; TCRdb gives TRBD2 as the D gene, but with no DNA this cannot be confirmed. The germline gives CDR1 DFQATT, CDR2 SNEGSKA (reference sequence). The CDR3 is 15 amino acids. CDR3 amino acids: CSARSTGLAGYEQYF.

This sequence joins TRBV7-6 and TRBJ2-2; TCRdb selects TRBD1, and the lack of DNA leaves this call unchecked. Germline values: CDR1 SGHVS, CDR2 FNYEAQ. The CDR3 consists of 18 residues. This chain's CDR3 is CASSQRWGDRANTGELFF.

V and J are TRBV2 and TRBJ2-7. The CDR3 totals 15 residues. In germline, CDR1 is SNHLY, CDR2 FYNNEI. The chain's CDR3 is CASKAFLGRSYEQYF.

The chain is built from TRBV29-1 and TRBJ1-1; TCRdb proposes TRBD1, but this gene call is untestable without DNA. CDR3 length equals 13 residues. Germline V lookup: CDR1 SQVTM, CDR2 ANQGSEA. The CDR3: CSVERGSGTEAFF.

The CDR3 sequence: CASSDPDSFGNTGELFF. The V gene is TRBV6-4, the J gene TRBJ2-2. The CDR3 is 17 residues long. From germline, CDR1 is MRHNA and CDR2 SNTAGT.

This sequence joins TRBV20-1 and TRBJ1-4. The CDR3 length is 13 residues. From germline, CDR1 is DFQATT and CDR2 SNEGSKA (reference sequence). CDR3 sequence: CSARDVLNEKLFF.

This chain uses TRBV29-1 with TRBJ2-5; the TRBD1 assignment by TCRdb is unverifiable without DNA. The CDR3 extends over 16 amino acids. CDR1 SQVTM and CDR2 ANQGSEA come from the germline V gene. Here the CDR3 reads CSVDTETGVLFETQYF.

The V and J genes are TRBV29-1 and TRBJ1-2. CDR1 is SQVTM and CDR2 is ANQGSEA in the germline V gene. CDR3 length equals 11 residues. The CDR3 here is CSVEDITGYTF.

The rearrangement links TRBV20-1 to TRBJ1-1. The V gene's germline CDR1 is DFQATT and CDR2 SNEGSKA (reference sequence). The length of the CDR3 is 13 residues. Here the CDR3 reads CSARNRRYTEAFF.

The chain recombines TRBV7-9 with TRBJ1-4. There are 13 residues in the CDR3. The germline V gene has CDR1 SEHNR and CDR2 FQNEAQ (reference sequence). This CDR3 reads CASSSANNEKLFF.

V and J are TRBV20-1 and TRBJ2-7; TCRdb lists TRBD2, though no DNA is available to test this call. Germline loops: CDR1 DFQATT, CDR2 SNEGSKA (reference sequence). The CDR3 sequence is 15 residues long. This CDR3 is CSARGGGDFSWEQYF.

J is TRBJ2-6 and V is TRBV28; TCRdb's D gene call, TRBD1, goes unchecked for lack of DNA. The germline gives CDR1 MDHEN, CDR2 SYDVKM. The CDR3 loop spans 17 amino acids. This CDR3 reads CASTPHTGGDGANVLTF.

V and J are TRBV20-1 and TRBJ2-1; TCRdb names TRBD2, which stays unverified in the absence of DNA. Germline lookup yields CDR1 DFQATT and CDR2 SNEGSKA (reference sequence). This CDR3 spans 13 amino acids. The CDR3 protein is CSARTSVYNEQFF.

This rearrangement joins TRBV4-3 to TRBJ2-7; TCRdb reports TRBD1, a call that lacks DNA to check it against. CDR3 length: 19 residues. Per the germline V gene, CDR1 is LGHNA and CDR2 is YSLEER. CDR3 amino acids: CASSQDLVIRAGARYEQYF.

The chain employs TRBV29-1 and TRBJ2-7; TCRdb lists TRBD2, though no DNA is available to test this call. CDR3 length: 12 residues. CDR1 is SQVTM, CDR2 ANQGSEA, per germline. CDR3 residues: CSVLSGRGEQYF.

The rearrangement links TRBV7-2 to TRBJ2-7; TCRdb proposes TRBD2, but this gene call is untestable without DNA. Per the germline V gene, CDR1 is SGHTA and CDR2 is FQGNSA. The CDR3 runs 15 residues. This CDR3 is CASSSWSRGGVQQYF.

The rearrangement links TRBV29-1 to TRBJ2-1; lacking DNA, the TRBD2 call made by TCRdb goes unchecked. CDR3 size: 17 residues. Germline loops: CDR1 SQVTM, CDR2 ANQGSEA. CDR3 region: CSVEKAGAVMGANEQFF.

This rearrangement joins TRBV19 to TRBJ1-1; with no DNA, the TCRdb D assignment of TRBD1 cannot be verified. The CDR3 has 13 amino acids. CDR1 LNHDA and CDR2 SQIVND come from the germline V gene (reference sequence). The CDR3 spells CATHEGGYTEAFF.